This TCR beta chain was sequenced in a study of shared clonotypes between healthy human individuals. TCRdb's table, derived via immunoSEQ multiplex PCR, lists solely in-frame clones and lacks some. The profile shows about 2.4 million clones, over 85% of them singletons. V was clipped by 6 bases and J by 4 bases; unmatched bases: 4. Germline CDR1 reads MDHEN; CDR2 reads SYDVKM. CDR3 size: 15 residues. This sequence was found in a man aged 18 to 30 in good health. Some clones in this sample may be carry-over from other donors' samples. Sequenced input: naive CD4+ T cells from PBMCs. Subset given: CD45RA+ positively selected. The chain combines TRBV28 with TRBJ2-1; TRBD2 aligns across 12 bases. As DNA, the CDR3 is TGTGCCAGCAGCCCACTAGCGGGGGGATACAATGAGCAGTTCTTC. Its protein is CASSPLAGGYNEQFF.